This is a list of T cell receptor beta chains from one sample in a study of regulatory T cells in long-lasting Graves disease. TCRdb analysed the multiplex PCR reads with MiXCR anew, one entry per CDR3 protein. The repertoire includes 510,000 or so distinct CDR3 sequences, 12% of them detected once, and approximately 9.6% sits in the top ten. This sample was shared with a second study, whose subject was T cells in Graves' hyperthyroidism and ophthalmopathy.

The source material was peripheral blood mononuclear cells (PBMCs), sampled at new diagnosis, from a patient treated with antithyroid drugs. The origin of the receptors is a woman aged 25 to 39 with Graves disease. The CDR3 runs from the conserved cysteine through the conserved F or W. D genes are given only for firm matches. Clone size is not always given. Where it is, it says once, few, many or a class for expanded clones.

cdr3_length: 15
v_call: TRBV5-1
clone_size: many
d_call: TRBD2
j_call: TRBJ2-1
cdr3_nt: TGCGCCAGCAGCTTGTGGCGGGAGGACTACAATGAGCAGTTCTTC
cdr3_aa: CASSLWREDYNEQFF

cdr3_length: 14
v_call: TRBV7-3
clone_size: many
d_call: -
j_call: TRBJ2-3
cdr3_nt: TGTGCCAGCAGCTCCCAGCCCAGTACAGATACGCAGTATTTT
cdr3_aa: CASSSQPSTDTQYF

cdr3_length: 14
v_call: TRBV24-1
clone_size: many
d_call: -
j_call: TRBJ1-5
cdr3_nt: TGTGCCACCAGTGATACAGGTAGCAATCAGCCCCAGCATTTT
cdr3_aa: CATSDTGSNQPQHF

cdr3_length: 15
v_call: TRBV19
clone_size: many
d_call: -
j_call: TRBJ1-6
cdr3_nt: TGTGCCAGTAGTATAACGGACACCTATAATTCACCCCTCCACTTT
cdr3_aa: CASSITDTYNSPLHF

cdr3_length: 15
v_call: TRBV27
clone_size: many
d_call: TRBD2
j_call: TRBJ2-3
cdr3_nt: TGTGCCACGGACCCAGCGGGAGGGGGCACAGATACGCAGTATTTT
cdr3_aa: CATDPAGGGTDTQYF

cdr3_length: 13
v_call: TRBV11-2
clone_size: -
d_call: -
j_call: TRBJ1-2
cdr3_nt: TGTGCCAGCAGCTTAGCCCAAGGGCTCGGCTACACCTTC
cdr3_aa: CASSLAQGLGYTF

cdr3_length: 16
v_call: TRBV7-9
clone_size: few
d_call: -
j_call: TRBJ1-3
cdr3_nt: TGTGCCAGCAGGGGAAGGCAGGGGCACTCTGGAAACACCATATATTTT
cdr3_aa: CASRGRQGHSGNTIYF

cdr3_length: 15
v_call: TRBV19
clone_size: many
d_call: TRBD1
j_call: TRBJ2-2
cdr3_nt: TGTGCCAGTAGGACCCCCGGGACAGGGTCCGGGGAGCTGTTTTTT
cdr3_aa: CASRTPGTGSGELFF

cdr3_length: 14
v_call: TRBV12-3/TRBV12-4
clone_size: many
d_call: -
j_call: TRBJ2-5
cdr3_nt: TGTGCCAGCAGTCCCGGACAAAGCCAAGAGACCCAGTACTTC
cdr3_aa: CASSPGQSQETQYF

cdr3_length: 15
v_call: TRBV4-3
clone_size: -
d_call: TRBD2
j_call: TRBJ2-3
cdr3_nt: TGCGCCAGCAGCTCTGTAGCGGGAGTTGACGATACGCAGTATTTT
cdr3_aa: CASSSVAGVDDTQYF

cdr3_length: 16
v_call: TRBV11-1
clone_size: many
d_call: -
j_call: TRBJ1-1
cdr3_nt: TGTGCCAGCAGCTTCCCCCCCCGGCGGGCGAACACTGAAGCTTTCTTT
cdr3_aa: CASSFPPRRANTEAFF